This T cell receptor (beta chain) is from a study of blood T cell repertoires in COVID-19. V lost 10 bases to trimming and J lost 0 bases, with 14 bases between them. The germline CDR1 and CDR2 sequences are ENHRY and SYGVKD. This CDR3 is built from 14 residues. Authors' data handling: Using reference gene primer amplification, nucleated cell counts were estimated. Profiling relied on immunoSEQ multiplex PCR, and the TCRdb table lists in-frame clones only, not all of them. V, J and clone size are taken as reported in that table, and D and trimming were inferred from the DNA itself. The sample carries more than 85,000 clones, about 80% recorded once.

The chain recombines TRBV10-3 with TRBJ2-3; tentative D call: TRBD2 (6 bases). The clonotype comes from a man aged 65 to 79 with acute or convalescent COVID-19. The sequencing input was peripheral blood. CDR3 amino acids: CATGGPTSTDTQYF. In DNA, the CDR3 is TGTGCCACCGGAGGGCCTACTAGCACAGATACGCAGTATTTT.